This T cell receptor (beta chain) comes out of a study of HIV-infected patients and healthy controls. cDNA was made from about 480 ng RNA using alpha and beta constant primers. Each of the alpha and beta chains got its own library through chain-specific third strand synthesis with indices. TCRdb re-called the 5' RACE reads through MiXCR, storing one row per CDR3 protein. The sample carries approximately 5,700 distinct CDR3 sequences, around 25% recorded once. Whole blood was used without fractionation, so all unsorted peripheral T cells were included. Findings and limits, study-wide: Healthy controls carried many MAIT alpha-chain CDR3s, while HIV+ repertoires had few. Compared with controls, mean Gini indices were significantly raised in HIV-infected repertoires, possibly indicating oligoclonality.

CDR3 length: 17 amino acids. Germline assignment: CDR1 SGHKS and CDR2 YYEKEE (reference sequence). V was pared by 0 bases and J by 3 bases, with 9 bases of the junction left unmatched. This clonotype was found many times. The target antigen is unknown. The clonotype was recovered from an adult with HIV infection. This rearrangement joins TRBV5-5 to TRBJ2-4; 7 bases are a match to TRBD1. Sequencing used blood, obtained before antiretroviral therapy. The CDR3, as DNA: TGTGCCAGCAGCTTGGCGACAGGGACCAAGGGCAAAAACATTCAGTACTTC. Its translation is CASSLATGTKGKNIQYF.